This TCR beta chain was identified during a study of shared clonotypes between healthy human individuals. Study background: Contributing individuals were two females and a few males aged 18 to 49.

Researchers sequenced unsorted PBMC DNA using ten immunoSEQ deep assay plates. Sequenced by immunoSEQ multiplex PCR; TCRdb stores in-frame clones only, minus some. Found here are some 470,000 clones, over 65% of them singletons; the top ten hold roughly 13%. The ends were cut back, 4 bases at V and 4 bases at J, with 17 bases in the middle. CDR3 length equals 15 residues. The germline CDR1 and CDR2 sequences are SGHRS and YFSETQ. The sequenced sample consisted of PBMCs. This receptor was obtained from a woman aged 40 to 50 in good health. Some clones in this sample may be carry-over from other donors' samples. The chain is built from TRBV5-1 and TRBJ1-2; no firm D call. The CDR3 nucleotides are TGCGCCAGCAGCCTCCGGGCCCAGAACTCCTATGGCTACACCTTC. Its translation: CASSLRAQNSYGYTF.